These 30 T cell receptor beta chains were sequenced from one sample in a study of T-cell reconstitution after alpha-beta-depleted transplantation in children. Unique molecular identifiers were built into the TCRbeta library. Via MiXCR, TCRdb re-called the PCR reads, giving one row per CDR3 protein. This sample has 250,000 to 300,000 distinct CDR3 sequences, with roughly 12% found just once. The sequenced sample was peripheral blood, obtained 180 days after TCRalphabeta/CD19-depleted stem cell transplant. The receptor set was obtained from a male patient between 2 and 15 years old who had a stem cell transplant for chronic granulomatous disease, so the T cells may come from the graft donor.

This clonotype was seen repeatedly, ten times or more. The gene calls are TRBV12-3 or TRBV12-4 and TRBJ2-5; the D gene is possibly TRBD2 (6 bases). This CDR3 comprises 13 residues. V lost 4 bases and J lost 3, with 9 bases in between. The DNA of the CDR3 is TGTGCCAGCAGTTCCTGGACTAAAGAGACCCAGTACTTC. It codes for CASSSWTKETQYF.

The table lists this clonotype with many counts. J is TRBJ2-2 and V is TRBV29-1; no clear D. Trimming left V 4 bases short and J 1 base short, with 7 bases between. CDR3 size: 13 residues. Germline V gene sequence: CDR1 SQVTM, CDR2 ANQGSEA. The CDR3 sequence is CSVVDGNTGELFF. In nucleotides, the CDR3 is TGCAGCGTTGTGGACGGGAACACCGGGGAGCTGTTTTTT.

The V gene is TRBV7-2, the J gene TRBJ2-3; possibly TRBD2 for D (6 bases). CDR1 SGHTA and CDR2 FQGNSA come from the germline V gene. Trimming removed 1 base at V and 4 bases at J, with 18 bases between. This CDR3 spans 17 amino acids. The CDR3 reads CASSLVFGGTIPDTQYF. The DNA for the CDR3 is TGTGCCAGCAGCTTAGTGTTCGGGGGAACGATACCAGATACGCAGTATTTT.

This clonotype was picked up many times. The gene calls are TRBV5-5 and TRBJ2-5; 9 nucleotides match TRBD2. CDR1 and CDR2 (germline): SGHKS, YYEKEE (reference sequence). V was pared by 1 base and J by 4 bases, with 8 bases of the junction left unmatched. The CDR3 loop spans 16 amino acids. CDR3 DNA: TGTGCCAGCAGCTTGTTCCCTAGCGGGACGGGAGAGACCCAGTACTTC. It is translated as CASSLFPSGTGETQYF.

This clonotype was seen many times. The V call is TRBV6-5, the J call TRBJ1-2; D is ambiguous. The V end lost 10 bases, the J end lost 7 bases, and 16 bases lay between the germline ends. The germline V gene encodes CDR1 MNHEY and CDR2 SVGAGI. The CDR3 length is 12 residues. Here the CDR3 reads CATQTASRGYTF. CDR3 coding DNA: TGTGCCACCCAGACTGCCAGTCGTGGCTACACCTTC.

This clonotype was observed many times. CDR3 amino acids: CASSWSNPYEQYF. CDR3 nucleotide sequence: TGTGCCAGCAGTTGGTCAAACCCCTACGAGCAGTACTTC. The rearrangement links TRBV12-3 or TRBV12-4 to TRBJ2-7; D uncertain. The CDR3 is 13 residues long. The germline V and J ends were trimmed by 4 bases and 2 bases, with 9 bases remaining between them.

This clonotype appeared a few times. This chain uses TRBV7-9 with TRBJ2-1; D not resolved. This CDR3 comprises 11 residues. Germline CDR1 is SEHNR and CDR2 is FQNEAQ (reference sequence). The V end lost 5 bases, the J end lost 10 bases, and 9 bases lay between the germline ends. In DNA, the CDR3 is TGTGCCAGCAGCCACTCCTGGGAGCAGTTCTTC. Protein sequence: CASSHSWEQFF.

V is TRBV19 and J is TRBJ2-2; tentatively, D is TRBD1 (5 bases). The CDR3 loop spans 15 amino acids. CDR1 and CDR2 (germline): LNHDA, SQIVND (reference sequence). V lost 4 bases and J 1 base, leaving 10 bases between the germline ends. The CDR3 loop reads CASSNGHVNTGELFF. The CDR3 coding sequence is TGTGCCAGTAGTAACGGACATGTGAACACCGGGGAGCTGTTTTTT.

This clonotype was seen only once. Compared with germline, one end of the junction differs, possibly owing to a read error. This chain uses TRBV12-3 or TRBV12-4 with TRBJ2-3; the match to TRBD2 covers 12 bases. The CDR3 consists of 19 residues. Here the CDR3 reads CACSFWGLAGGVGTDTQYF. CDR3 bases: TGTGCCTGCAGTTTCTGGGGGCTAGCGGGAGGGGTCGGCACAGATACGCAGTATTTT.

Regarding this clonotype: Since a much larger clone is just one base distant, this may be a read error. The chain's CDR3 is CASSQPGQGGTQYF. The DNA of the CDR3 is TGTGCCAGCAGCCAACCGGGACAGGGTGGCACTCAGTACTTC. The rearrangement joins TRBV3-1 to TRBJ2-4; 9 bases align to TRBD1. V trimming: 2 bases; J trimming: 12 bases; junction bases outside the gene matches: 8. Germline CDR1 and CDR2: LGHDT and YNNKEL (reference sequence). The CDR3 is 14 amino acids.

This clonotype was detected ten times or more. The CDR3 sequence: CASSFGGRGTYEQYF. For the CDR3, the DNA is TGTGCCAGCAGTTTTGGCGGGAGAGGAACCTACGAGCAGTACTTC. The rearrangement joins TRBV27 to TRBJ2-7, with 7 positions matching TRBD2. CDR1 and CDR2 from the germline V gene are MNHEY and SMNVEV (reference sequence). The CDR3 covers 15 residues. The ends lost 3 bases at V and 2 bases at J; junction bases unmatched: 7.

This clonotype was seen ten or more times. The V and J genes are TRBV20-1 and TRBJ2-7; D remains ambiguous. V lost 1 base to trimming and J lost 2 bases, with 6 bases between them. Germline lookup yields CDR1 DFQATT and CDR2 SNEGSKA (reference sequence). The CDR3 is 12 amino acids. This CDR3 is CSARVNPYEQYF. DNA for the CDR3: TGCAGTGCTAGAGTCAATCCCTACGAGCAGTACTTC.

The table lists this clonotype with many counts. The V call is TRBV20-1, the J call TRBJ1-4; 10 bases are shared with TRBD1. The CDR3 length is 15 residues. The J segment lost 9 bases and the V segment lost 5 bases, leaving 12 bases of the junction unmatched. The germline V gene encodes CDR1 DFQATT and CDR2 SNEGSKA (reference sequence). The CDR3: CSASGTGDGGQKLFF. DNA of the CDR3: TGCAGTGCTTCCGGGACAGGGGACGGGGGCCAAAAACTGTTTTTT.

This clonotype was recorded many times. This chain joins TRBV9 and TRBJ2-7, with TRBD2 identical over 13 bases. J lost 2 bases, V lost 3 bases, and 2 bases had no gene match. CDR3 size: 15 residues. Germline-derived CDR1 and CDR2 are SGDLS and YYNGEE. The CDR3 nucleotides are TGTGCCAGCAGCGGGGGACTAGCGGGGACCTACGAGCAGTACTTC. It specifies CASSGGLAGTYEQYF.

To note about this clonotype: This may be a read error, as it is one base from a much larger clone. V and J are TRBV29-1 and TRBJ2-5, with TRBD1 as a possible D gene (6 bases). The CDR3 length is 16 residues. Germline CDR1 is SQVTM and CDR2 is ANQGSEA. CDR3 nucleotides: TGCAGCGTTGAAGATCGGACAGATACCTTTCAAGACACCCAGTACTTC. It codes for CSVEDRTDTFQDTQYF.

In this sample, this clonotype turned up many times. The J gene is TRBJ2-1, the V gene TRBV14; D remains ambiguous. CDR1 SGHDN and CDR2 FVKESK come from the germline V gene. V was shortened by 0 bases and J by 5 bases, with 8 bases between the two germline ends. CDR3 length: 14 residues. CDR3 in amino acids: CASSQELSHNEQFF. For the CDR3, the DNA is TGTGCCAGCAGCCAAGAGTTGTCCCACAATGAGCAGTTCTTC.

CDR3 loop: CSARDGRETGDTQYF. CDR3 sequence (DNA): TGCAGTGCTAGAGACGGACGGGAGACGGGAGATACGCAGTATTTT. The genes are TRBV20-1 and TRBJ2-3; D might be TRBD2 (6 bases). Germline V gene lookup returns CDR1 DFQATT and CDR2 SNEGSKA (reference sequence). The CDR3 is 15 residues long. V shed 0 bases and J shed 5 bases, with 15 bases lying between them.

Many counts were recorded for this clonotype. J is TRBJ2-5 and V is TRBV6-5, with unresolved D. Trimming stripped 0 bases from V and 5 bases from J, with 13 bases between. CDR3 length equals 15 residues. Looked up from germline, CDR1 is MNHEY and CDR2 is SVGAGI. The CDR3: CASSYSRHSGETQYF. The CDR3 DNA reads TGTGCCAGCAGTTACTCGAGACATTCTGGGGAGACCCAGTACTTC.

This clonotype was counted ten times or more. The chain uses TRBV11-1 and TRBJ2-1; 9 bases are shared with TRBD2. J lost 6 bases, V lost 3 bases, and 15 bases had no gene match. The CDR3 is made up of 18 amino acids. Germline V CDR1 and CDR2: SGHAT, FQDESV (reference sequence). The CDR3 DNA follows: TGTGCCAGCAGCTTCAGGCCTGCGGGAGGGGCCCCGGTCAATGAGCAGTTCTTC. Protein product: CASSFRPAGGAPVNEQFF.

This clonotype occurred many times. The rearrangement uses TRBV7-6 and TRBJ2-5; D not certain. CDR1 is SGHVS, CDR2 FNYEAQ, per germline. The CDR3 extends over 13 amino acids. With 1 base removed from V and 7 bases from J, the gap between germline ends came to 10 bases. CDR3 in amino acids: CASSLGEARTQYF. DNA of the CDR3: TGTGCCAGCAGCTTAGGCGAGGCTCGGACCCAGTACTTC. The variable domain in full, with the rest retrieved from reference TRBV7-6 and TRBJ2-5, is GAGVSQSPRYKVTKRGQDVALRCDPISGHVSLYWYRQALGQGPEFLTYFNYEAQQDKSGLPNDRFSAERPEGSISTLTIQRTEQRDSAMYRCASSLGEARTQYFGPGTRLLVL.

V is TRBV12-3 or TRBV12-4 and J is TRBJ1-4; D ambiguous. Between the trimmed V and J ends, which lost 4 bases and 5 bases, there was a span of 5 bases. The CDR3 is made up of 12 amino acids. CDR3: CASSYPNEKLFF. The CDR3 DNA sequence: TGTGCCAGCAGTTACCCAAATGAAAAACTGTTTTTT.

This chain uses TRBV7-2 with TRBJ1-5; no clear D gene. V lost 1 base and J 4 bases, leaving 11 bases between the germline ends. This CDR3 has 15 amino acids. CDR1 is SGHTA and CDR2 is FQGNSA in the germline V gene. CDR3 protein: CASSLVSSENQPQHF. The DNA of the CDR3 is TGTGCCAGCAGCTTAGTAAGTTCAGAGAATCAGCCCCAGCATTTT.

This clonotype was seen more than once but under ten times. V and J are TRBV4-3 and TRBJ2-1; 9 nucleotides line up with TRBD2. The CDR3 has 16 residues. Germline V lookup: CDR1 LGHNA, CDR2 YSLEER. The V and J ends lost 2 bases and 5 bases, in that order; junction bases with no gene match: 7. CDR3 in amino acids: CASSQFSAGGHNEQFF. The CDR3 region has the DNA TGCGCCAGCAGCCAATTCTCAGCGGGGGGCCACAATGAGCAGTTCTTC.

In this sample, this clonotype turned up many times. The rearrangement uses TRBV28 and TRBJ2-5; the D is unclear. V was cut by 7 bases and J by 4 bases, with 22 bases left in between. The CDR3 is 16 amino acids. CDR1 and CDR2 (germline): MDHEN, SYDVKM. CDR3 protein: CASTKTTRTFRETQYF. In nucleotides, the CDR3 is TGTGCCAGCACCAAGACGACACGTACCTTTAGAGAGACCCAGTACTTC.

Worth noting for this clonotype: One junction end disagrees with the germline gene, perhaps due to a read error. The rearrangement joins TRBV6-1 to TRBJ2-2, with D possibly TRBD2 on 6 matching bases. This CDR3 has 16 amino acids. Germline V gives CDR1 MNHNS, CDR2 SASEGT. CDR3 protein: CASRGGARVNTGEPFF. DNA of the CDR3: TGTGCCAGCAGGGGCGGGGCCCGCGTGAACACCGGGGAGCCGTTTTTT.

A word on this clonotype: A read error may be the cause here, since a much bigger clone is one base away. The genes are TRBV4-2 and TRBJ2-2; TRBD1 might be the D (5 bases). In germline, CDR1 is LGHNA, CDR2 YNFKEQ. The CDR3 length is 13 residues. CDR3 coding DNA: TGTGCCAGCAGCCAAGAGGACACCGAGGAGCTGTTTTTT. It translates to CASSQEDTEELFF.

At least ten counts were recorded for this clonotype. The rearrangement joins TRBV27 to TRBJ2-7, with D perhaps matching TRBD2 (7 bases). Germline CDR1 reads MNHEY; CDR2 reads SMNVEV (reference sequence). The CDR3 covers 14 residues. Trimming left V 5 bases short and J 2 bases short, with 13 bases between. Written as DNA, the CDR3 is TGTGCCAGCAGTCTAACAGGGACTACCTACGAGCAGTACTTC. Protein sequence: CASSLTGTTYEQYF.

The chain combines TRBV20-1 with TRBJ2-1, with a weak D call TRBD2 (5 bases). The ends were cut back, 8 bases at V and 2 bases at J, with 25 bases in the middle. Germline-derived CDR1 and CDR2 are DFQATT and SNEGSKA (reference sequence). The CDR3 runs to 17 residues. CDR3 sequence reads: CSFRMLRAGKTYNEQFF. CDR3 bases: TGCAGTTTTCGTATGTTAAGAGCCGGGAAAACCTACAATGAGCAGTTCTTC.

This clonotype has a count of ten or more. The chain combines TRBV12-3 or TRBV12-4 with TRBJ2-1; 8 nucleotides line up with TRBD2. The ends lost 8 bases at V and 6 bases at J; junction bases unmatched: 12. The CDR3 consists of 15 residues. The CDR3 DNA reads TGTGCCAGCGGTATGCGGGGGGCCGGAGGCAATGAGCAGTTCTTC. Translation gives CASGMRGAGGNEQFF.

This clonotype was detected many times. The chain couples TRBV7-9 to TRBJ2-7; D is perhaps TRBD2 (5 bases). Germline CDR1 and CDR2: SEHNR and FQNEAQ (reference sequence). The V end lost 4 bases, the J end lost 4 bases, and 8 bases lay between the germline ends. The CDR3 consists of 12 residues. The CDR3 DNA reads TGTGCCAGCAGCTACGGGGTATACGAGCAGTACTTC. It is translated as CASSYGVYEQYF.